Described below is a single T cell receptor beta chain sequence and its context. This table comes from immunoSEQ multiplex PCR, and its TCRdb copy is limited to in-frame clones, with some not included. The data contain hundreds of thousands of clones, roughly 90% of them seen just once; the ten biggest clones take up 0.0085% to 0.012%. The data stem from a study of shared T cell receptors in the human thymus. Trimming took 4 bases from V and 9 from J; bases not matched to a gene: 12. The CDR3 consists of 15 residues. Germline-derived CDR1 and CDR2 are SGHTA and FQGNSA. The sample also formed part of further work on human thymus T cells. That report notes: It was healthy Finnish infants having corrective surgery for congenital heart defects who were the donors. Obtained as resections during corrective heart surgery, the thymus tissue was then studied. What appeared biased in thymic and blood repertoires was the usage of V and J genes. Unrelated individuals were reported by related research to share highly overlapping thymic repertoires.

Sequencing input: thymocytes. This chain connects TRBV7-2 to TRBJ2-1; 7 bases agree with TRBD2. The clonotype was recovered from a boy under two years old with a congenital heart defect. This chain's CDR3 is CASSSPPVASGEQFF. The CDR3 DNA follows: TGTGCCAGCAGCTCCCCCCCCGTGGCTAGCGGTGAGCAGTTCTTC. The whole variable domain, remainder taken from reference TRBV7-2 and TRBJ2-1, is GAGVSQSPSNKVTEKGKDVELRCDPISGHTALYWYRQSLGQGLEFLIYFQGNSAPDKSGLPSDRFSAERTGGSVSTLTIQRTQQEDSAVYLCASSSPPVASGEQFFGPGTRLTVL.